The T cell receptor (beta chain) described here comes from a study of T cell changes during pregnancy in multiple sclerosis. Germline assignment: CDR1 SGDLS and CDR2 YYNGEE. This CDR3 is built from 18 residues. Unmatched junction bases numbered 8, after V lost 0 bases and J lost 1 base. Profiled with immunoSEQ multiplex PCR; TCRdb holds only in-frame clones, not every one. The sample records some 42,000 clones, about 85% being singletons. This sequence joins TRBV9 and TRBJ2-3; 10 positions agree with TRBD2. This clonotype originated in a female donor with multiple sclerosis, enrolled in a pregnancy study. This specimen was CD4+ T cells from peripheral blood mononuclear cells, taken after pregnancy. The CDR3 reads CASSVGLAGVGGTDTQYF. The CDR3 nucleotides are TGTGCCAGCAGCGTAGGTCTAGCGGGGGTGGGCGGCACAGATACGCAGTATTTT.